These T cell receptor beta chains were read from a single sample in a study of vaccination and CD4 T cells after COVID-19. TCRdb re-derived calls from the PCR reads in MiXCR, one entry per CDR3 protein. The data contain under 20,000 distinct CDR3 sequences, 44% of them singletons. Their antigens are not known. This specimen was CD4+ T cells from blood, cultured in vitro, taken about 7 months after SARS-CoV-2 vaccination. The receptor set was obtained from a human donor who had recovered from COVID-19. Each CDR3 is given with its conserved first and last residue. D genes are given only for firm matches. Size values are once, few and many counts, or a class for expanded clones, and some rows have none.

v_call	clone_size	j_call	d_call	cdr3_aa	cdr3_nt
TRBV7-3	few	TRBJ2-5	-	CASSLNSGVGQETQYF	TGTGCCAGCAGCTTAAATTCGGGAGTGGGACAAGAGACCCAGTACTTC
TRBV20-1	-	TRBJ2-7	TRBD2	CSARDEVTGGYNEQYF	TGCAGTGCTAGAGATGAGGTGACGGGAGGGTACAATGAGCAGTACTTC
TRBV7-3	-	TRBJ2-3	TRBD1	CASSTRQGDTDTQYF	TGTGCCAGCAGCACTCGACAGGGTGACACAGATACGCAGTATTTT
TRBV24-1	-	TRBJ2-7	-	CATSEYQGGEQYF	TGTGCCACCAGTGAGTACCAGGGAGGCGAGCAGTACTTC
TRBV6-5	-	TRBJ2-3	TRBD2	CASSYTRTSGGNTDTQYF	TGTGCCAGCAGTTACACGAGGACTAGCGGGGGAAACACAGATACGCAGTATTTT
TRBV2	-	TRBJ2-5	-	CASSYQETQCF	TGTGCCAGCAGTTACCAAGAGACCCAGTGCTTC
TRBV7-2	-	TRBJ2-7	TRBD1	CASTWGQGAYEQYF	TGTGCCAGCACCTGGGGACAGGGCGCCTACGAGCAGTACTTC
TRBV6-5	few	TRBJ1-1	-	CASSSIRGNTEAFF	TGTGCCAGCAGTTCAATCAGGGGGAACACTGAAGCTTTCTTT
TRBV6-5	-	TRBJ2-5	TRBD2	CASSYPGLAGGPGETQYF	TGTGCCAGCAGTTACCCCGGACTAGCGGGAGGGCCGGGGGAGACCCAGTACTTC
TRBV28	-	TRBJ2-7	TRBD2	CASSLGEGLQQYF	TGTGCCAGCAGTTTGGGGGAGGGGTTGCAGCAGTACTTC
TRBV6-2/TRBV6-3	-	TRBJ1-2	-	CASLGMEGNYGYTF	TGTGCCAGCCTCGGGATGGAGGGGAACTATGGCTACACCTTC
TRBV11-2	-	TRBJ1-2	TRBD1	CASSLLPGQGANYGYTF	TGTGCCAGCAGCTTGCTTCCGGGACAGGGGGCTAACTATGGCTACACCTTC
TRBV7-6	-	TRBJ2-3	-	CASSLFTDTQYF	TGTGCCAGCAGCTTATTCACAGATACGCAGTATTTT
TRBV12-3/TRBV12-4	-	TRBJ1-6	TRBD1	CASSIYRGMDNSPLHF	TGTGCCAGCAGTATATACAGGGGGATGGATAATTCACCCCTCCACTTT
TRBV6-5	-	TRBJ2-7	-	CASSYRAEQYF	TGTGCCAGCAGTTACAGGGCCGAGCAGTACTTC
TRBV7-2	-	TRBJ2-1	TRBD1	CASRHRTYRDRVPNEQFF	TGTGCCAGCAGACACCGCACCTACCGGGACAGGGTTCCCAATGAGCAGTTCTTC
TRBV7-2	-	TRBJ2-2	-	CASSPDNTGELFF	TGTGCCAGCAGTCCCGACAACACCGGGGAGCTGTTTTTT
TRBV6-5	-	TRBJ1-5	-	CASSYRGPGNQPQHF	TGTGCCAGCAGTTACCGGGGGCCAGGGAATCAGCCCCAGCATTTT
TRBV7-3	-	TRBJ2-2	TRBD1	CASSSGQGNGELFF	TGTGCCAGCAGCTCGGGACAGGGTAACGGGGAGCTGTTTTTT
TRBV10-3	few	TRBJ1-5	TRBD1	CAIGQARGAQHF	TGTGCCATCGGACAGGCCCGGGGGGCCCAGCATTTT
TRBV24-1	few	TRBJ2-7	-	CATSDPTSYEQYF	TGTGCCACCAGTGACCCTACCTCCTACGAGCAGTACTTC
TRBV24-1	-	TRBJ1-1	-	CATSATGWGTEAFF	TGTGCCACCAGTGCCACAGGGTGGGGCACTGAAGCTTTCTTT